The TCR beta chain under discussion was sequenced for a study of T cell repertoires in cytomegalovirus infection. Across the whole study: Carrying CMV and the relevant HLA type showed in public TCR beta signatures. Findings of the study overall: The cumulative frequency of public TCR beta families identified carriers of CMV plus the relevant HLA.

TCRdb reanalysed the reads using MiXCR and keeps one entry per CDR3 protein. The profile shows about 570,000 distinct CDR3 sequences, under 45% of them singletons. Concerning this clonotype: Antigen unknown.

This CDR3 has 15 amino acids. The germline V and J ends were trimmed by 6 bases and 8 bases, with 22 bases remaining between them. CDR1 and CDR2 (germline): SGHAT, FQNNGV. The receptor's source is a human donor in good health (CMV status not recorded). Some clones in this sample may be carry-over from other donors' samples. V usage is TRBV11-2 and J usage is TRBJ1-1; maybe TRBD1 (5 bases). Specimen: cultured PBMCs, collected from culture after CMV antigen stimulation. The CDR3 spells CASSSRLVSGAEAFF. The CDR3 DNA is TGTGCCAGCAGTTCACGACTTGTAAGTGGGGCCGAAGCTTTCTTT.